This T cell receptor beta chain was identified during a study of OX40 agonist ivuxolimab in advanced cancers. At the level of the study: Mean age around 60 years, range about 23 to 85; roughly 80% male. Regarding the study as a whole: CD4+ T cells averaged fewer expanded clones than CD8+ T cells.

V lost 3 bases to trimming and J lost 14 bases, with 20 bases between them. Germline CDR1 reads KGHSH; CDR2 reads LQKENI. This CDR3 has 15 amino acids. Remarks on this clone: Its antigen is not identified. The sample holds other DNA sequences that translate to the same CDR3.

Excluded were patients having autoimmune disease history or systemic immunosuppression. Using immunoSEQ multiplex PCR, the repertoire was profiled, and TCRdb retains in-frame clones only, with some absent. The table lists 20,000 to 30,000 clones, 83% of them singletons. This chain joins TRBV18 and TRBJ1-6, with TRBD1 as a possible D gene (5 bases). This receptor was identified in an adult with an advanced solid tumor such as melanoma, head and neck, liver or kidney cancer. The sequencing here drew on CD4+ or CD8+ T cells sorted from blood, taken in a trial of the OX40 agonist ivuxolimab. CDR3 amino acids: CASSPSGTRRPTLHF. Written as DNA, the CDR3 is TGTGCCAGCTCACCCTCCGGGACGCGACGCCCAACCCTCCACTTT.